This T cell receptor (beta chain) was sequenced in a study of CD8+CD57+ T cells in acquired aplastic anemia. Many counts were recorded for this clonotype. Genomic DNA acted as the template from which TCR beta VDJ combination and CDR3 sequence profiling were carried out. TCRdb used MiXCR to reprocess the reads, holding one entry per CDR3 protein. The sample has a few hundred thousand distinct CDR3 sequences, roughly 55% seen once. The CDR3 is made up of 15 amino acids. V trimming: 1 base; J trimming: 3 bases; junction bases outside the gene matches: 3. Germline V CDR1 and CDR2: LNHDA, SQIVND (reference sequence).

The sequencing input was sorted CD4+, CD8+, or CD8+CD57+ T cells (not recorded which) from PBMCs. The V and J genes are TRBV19 and TRBJ2-1; 7 bases line up with TRBD1. The clonotype originates from a human donor in good health. The CDR3 DNA is TGTGCCAGTAGTATAGGTCCAGGGGGCTACAATGAGCAGTTCTTC. This sequence encodes CASSIGPGGYNEQFF. The full variable domain, completed using reference TRBV19 and TRBJ2-1, is DGGITQSPKYLFRKEGQNVTLSCEQNLNHDAMYWYRQDPGQGLRLIYYSQIVNDFQKGDIAEGYSVSREKKESFPLTVTSAQKNPTAFYLCASSIGPGGYNEQFFGPGTRLTVL.